The 32 T cell receptor beta chains below were found in one sample sequenced in a study of vaccination effects on CD4 cells after COVID-19. Repertoires were generated with immunoSEQ multiplex PCR, while TCRdb's copy carries only in-frame clones and drops some. In the table there are roughly 63,000 clones, approximately 75% of which are singletons. Expansion of antigen-specific CD4+ T cells with viral peptide pools was carried out by the ViraFEST assay before sequencing. A roughly 11-day culture period preceded the isolation of CD4+ T cells. No vaccinee had earlier SARS-CoV-2 infection, and nucleocapsid antibodies were negative. The antigens for these receptors are not known. The specimen comprised CD4+ T cells from PBMCs cultured with HCoV-OC43 spike peptides, sampled before COVID-19 vaccination. Subset here: HCoV-OC43 spike overlapping peptide pool stimulation. These receptors came from a human donor who received a COVID-19 vaccine.

The V gene is TRBV28, the J gene TRBJ1-5; D not resolved. The ends were cut back, 6 bases at V and 6 bases at J, with 12 bases in the middle. Germline CDR1 and CDR2: MDHEN and SYDVKM. This CDR3 comprises 13 residues. The CDR3 coding sequence is TGTGCCAGCAGCGTAAATCCGGGTCAGCCCCAGCATTTT. This translates into CASSVNPGQPQHF.

J is TRBJ1-6 and V is TRBV6-1; D perhaps matches TRBD1 (6 bases). Germline V gene lookup returns CDR1 MNHNS and CDR2 SASEGT. Trimming took 0 bases from V and 9 from J, leaving 15 bases between them. The CDR3 consists of 16 residues. CDR3 sequence: CASSEAATGSGSPLHF. The CDR3 bases are TGTGCCAGCAGTGAAGCGGCAACAGGGTCAGGTTCACCCCTCCACTTT.

The chain has TRBV7-8 and TRBJ2-5, with 11 bases aligning to TRBD2. CDR1 and CDR2 from the germline V gene are SGHVS and FQNEAQ. V gave up 3 bases and J gave up 5 bases; unmatched junction bases: 14. The CDR3 extends over 18 amino acids. The CDR3 nucleotides are TGTGCCAGCAGCTTTATCCAACTAGCGGGGGTAAATTGGGAGACCCAGTACTTC. Its translation is CASSFIQLAGVNWETQYF.

The V gene is TRBV3-1 (or the pseudogene TRBV3-2), the J gene TRBJ2-7; D gene ambiguous. Deletions cut 6 bases from V and 9 bases from J, with 15 bases between. Germline V lookup: CDR1 LGHDT, CDR2 YNNKEL (reference sequence). The CDR3 is 12 amino acids. The CDR3 coding sequence is TGTGCCAGCAGGGCCGGAGACTGGAGGCAGTACGTC. Translating gives CASRAGDWRQYV.

This clone was picked up one time. This chain joins TRBV28 and TRBJ2-7; TRBD2 matches at 8 bases. Trimming removed 5 bases from V and 2 bases from J; junction bases left unmatched: 5. Germline assignment: CDR1 MDHEN and CDR2 SYDVKM. The CDR3 runs to 14 residues. CDR3 protein: CASSTIAGTYEQYV. Written as DNA, the CDR3 is TGTGCCAGCAGTACTATAGCGGGGACCTACGAGCAGTACGTC.

The chain combines TRBV25-1 with TRBJ2-5; D remains unclear. Trimming left V 6 bases short and J 2 bases short, with 13 bases between. CDR1 MGHDK and CDR2 SYGVNS come from the germline V gene. This CDR3 spans 14 amino acids. For the CDR3, the DNA is TGTGCCAGCAGCGGCCGGGTCTTACAAGAGACCCAGTACTTC. Its translation: CASSGRVLQETQYF. Full variable domain (remainder filled in from reference TRBV25-1 and TRBJ2-5): EADIYQTPRYLVIGTGKKITLECSQTMGHDKMYWYQQDPGMELHLIHYSYGVNSTEKGDLSSESTVSRIRTEHFPLTLESARPSHTSQYLCASSGRVLQETQYFGPGTRLLVL.

This chain joins TRBV7-2 and TRBJ2-7; no clear D. The CDR3 covers 15 residues. With 4 bases removed from V and 0 bases from J, the gap between germline ends came to 13 bases. In germline, CDR1 is SGHTA, CDR2 FQGNSA. Written as DNA, the CDR3 is TGTGCCAGCAGCTGGGAACCCTCTCCCTCCTACGAGCAGTACGTC. Amino acid sequence: CASSWEPSPSYEQYV.

This clone has more than one count but fewer than ten. The V and J genes are TRBV7-3 and TRBJ2-2, with TRBD2 matching 9 bases. V dropped 5 bases and J dropped 2; count of bases not matched to a gene: 12. CDR1 and CDR2 (germline): SGHTA, FQGTGA. CDR3 length: 18 amino acids. The CDR3: CASSIRAGGLANTGELFF. The CDR3 coding sequence is TGTGCCAGCAGCATAAGGGCGGGGGGACTAGCTAACACCGGGGAGCTGTTTTTT. The full variable domain, with the rest looked up from reference TRBV7-3 and TRBJ2-2, is GAGVSQTPSNKVTEKGKYVELRCDPISGHTALYWYRQSLGQGPEFLIYFQGTGAADDSGLPNDRFFAVRPEGSVSTLKIQRTERGDSAVYLCASSIRAGGLANTGELFFGEGSRLTVL.

The gene calls are TRBV25-1 and TRBJ1-2; TRBD1 matches 7 bases. In germline, CDR1 is MGHDK, CDR2 SYGVNS. This CDR3 is built from 12 residues. J lost 4 bases, V lost 4 bases, and 0 bases had no gene match. CDR3 region: CASSAGGYGYTF. The CDR3 nucleotides read TGTGCCAGCAGTGCAGGGGGCTATGGCTACACCTTC.

This sequence joins TRBV3-1 (or the pseudogene TRBV3-2) and TRBJ1-1, with TRBD1 matching over 8 bases. V was clipped by 3 bases and J by 1 base; unmatched bases: 10. The germline V gene encodes CDR1 LGHDT and CDR2 YNNKEL (reference sequence). The CDR3 covers 17 residues. CDR3 sequence reads: CASSQIDRGPPNTEAFF. CDR3 sequence (DNA): TGTGCCAGCAGCCAGATCGACAGGGGCCCCCCGAACACTGAAGCTTTCTTT.

This sequence joins TRBV2 and TRBJ2-1; 7 positions match TRBD1. V shed 3 bases, J shed 7 bases, and the junction held 6 bases outside the gene matches. The CDR3 is made up of 14 amino acids. The germline CDR1 and CDR2 sequences are SNHLY and FYNNEI. CDR3 DNA: TGTGCCAGCAGTGACCAGGGGGTCGGGAATGAGCAGTTCTTC. The encoded protein is CASSDQGVGNEQFF.

This clone has a handful of counts. Here the CDR3 reads CASSLLATGGNSPLHF. The CDR3, as DNA: TGTGCCAGCAGTCTCCTAGCGACAGGGGGCAATTCACCCCTCCACTTT. The chain couples TRBV7-8 to TRBJ1-6, with TRBD1 matching 10 bases. The J segment lost 7 bases and the V segment lost 6 bases, leaving 9 bases of the junction unmatched. This CDR3 is 16 amino acids long. The germline V gene has CDR1 SGHVS and CDR2 FQNEAQ.

This clone was picked up one time. The chain couples TRBV5-1 to TRBJ2-2, with TRBD1 matching 9 bases. After removal of 4 bases from V and 7 bases from J, the junction contained 11 bases not matched to a gene. The CDR3 is 16 amino acids. CDR1 is SGHRS, CDR2 YFSETQ, per germline. CDR3 DNA sequence: TGCGCCAGCAGCACCCGGGACAGGGTACTTTACGGGGAGCTGTTTTTT. This sequence encodes CASSTRDRVLYGELFF.

This chain uses TRBV29-1 with TRBJ2-3; TRBD1 agrees at 9 bases. V lost 5 bases to trimming and J lost 3 bases; unmatched junction nucleotides: 6. The CDR3 totals 14 residues. Germline CDR1 and CDR2: SQVTM and ANQGSEA. The CDR3 sequence is CSVQQGASTDTQYF. The CDR3 coding sequence is TGCAGCGTTCAACAGGGGGCGAGTACAGATACGCAGTATTTT.

The rearrangement links TRBV19 to TRBJ2-2; D is perhaps TRBD1 (6 bases). Germline-derived CDR1 and CDR2 are LNHDA and SQIVND (reference sequence). CDR3 size: 16 residues. The V gene lost 4 bases and the J gene lost 5 bases, with 17 bases spanning the gap. CDR3 nucleotide sequence: TGTGCCAGTAGTAAGCCCGGACAGATTTCAACCGGGGAGCTGTTTTTT. It specifies CASSKPGQISTGELFF.

This chain joins TRBV4-1 and TRBJ1-2, with TRBD1 identical over 10 bases. The V gene end was trimmed by 1 base and the J gene end by 8 bases; junction bases not matched to a gene: 16. This CDR3 has 18 residues. CDR1 is MGHRA, CDR2 YSYEKL, per germline. CDR3 sequence: CASSQGRPGQGYRQGYTF. The CDR3 nucleotides read TGCGCCAGCAGCCAAGGGCGCCCGGGACAGGGGTACCGTCAAGGCTACACCTTC.

This chain connects TRBV5-1 to TRBJ2-2; tentative D call: TRBD1 (5 bases). The V end lost 5 bases, the J end lost 2 bases, and 7 bases lay between the germline ends. CDR3 length equals 13 residues. Per the germline V gene, CDR1 is SGHRS and CDR2 is YFSETQ. The CDR3 region is CASSTGNTGELFF. The CDR3, as DNA: TGCGCCAGCAGTACAGGAAACACCGGGGAGCTGTTTTTT.

The V gene is TRBV7-4, the J gene TRBJ2-3, with 7 nucleotides matching TRBD1. CDR1 and CDR2 (germline): SGHVT, SQSDAQ. This CDR3 contains 18 residues. Trimming took 2 bases from V and 3 from J; bases not matched to a gene: 14. In DNA, the CDR3 is TGTGCCAGCAGCTTACCTGACCTCCGGGACAGACAAACAGATACGCAGTATTTT. This sequence encodes CASSLPDLRDRQTDTQYF.

The V gene is TRBV19, the J gene TRBJ2-7; 7 bases align to TRBD1. The CDR3 consists of 15 residues. Losses at the gene ends were 5 bases for V and 5 bases for J; bases not matched to a gene: 12. The V gene's germline CDR1 is LNHDA and CDR2 SQIVND (reference sequence). The CDR3 is CASSPQTTGFDEQYV. Here the CDR3 DNA reads TGTGCCAGTAGTCCCCAGACGACAGGGTTTGACGAGCAGTACGTC.

The rearrangement uses TRBV24-1 and TRBJ2-2; D unclear. The V gene lost 3 bases and the J gene lost 0 bases, with 13 bases spanning the gap. Germline CDR1 is KGHDR and CDR2 is SFDVKD. The CDR3 spans 17 residues. In DNA, the CDR3 is TGTGCCACCAGTGATGGACCCAGGAAGGCGAACACCGGGGAGCTGTTTTTT. Its translation: CATSDGPRKANTGELFF.

This clone was counted between two and nine times. The V gene is TRBV28, the J gene TRBJ2-7; weak D call: TRBD1 (6 bases). CDR3 size: 12 residues. Trimming cost V 7 bases and J 3 bases, with 10 bases left between them. Germline CDR1 MDHEN, CDR2 SYDVKM. The CDR3 sequence is CASNQQGYEQYV. The CDR3 DNA reads TGTGCCAGCAATCAACAGGGCTACGAGCAGTACGTC.

V is TRBV6-4 and J is TRBJ2-1, with D tentatively TRBD2 (5 bases). The CDR3 runs 13 residues. Trimming pared 4 bases from V and 9 bases from J, leaving 13 bases between. Germline loops: CDR1 MRHNA, CDR2 SNTAGT. The DNA for the CDR3 is TGTGCCAGCAGTGTTGAGGGCTTCGGTGAGCAGTTCTTC. This encodes CASSVEGFGEQFF.

The chain recombines TRBV6-6 with TRBJ1-4, with a tentative D call TRBD1 (5 bases). V lost 7 bases to trimming and J lost 1 base, with 7 bases between them. The V gene's germline CDR1 is MNHNY and CDR2 SVGAGI (reference sequence). The CDR3 is made up of 13 amino acids. CDR3 in DNA: TGTGCCAGCATTGGGGGAACTAATGAAAAACTGTTTTTT. As protein: CASIGGTNEKLFF.

The chain combines TRBV3-1 (or the pseudogene TRBV3-2) with TRBJ1-2; D is unresolved. Germline assignment: CDR1 LGHDT and CDR2 YNNKEL (reference sequence). Trimming removed 2 bases from V and 1 base from J, with 11 bases in between. This CDR3 contains 15 residues. The CDR3 protein is CASSQSGEGNYGYTF. DNA of the CDR3: TGTGCCAGCAGCCAAAGCGGCGAGGGTAACTATGGCTACACCTTC.

V is TRBV5-5 and J is TRBJ1-2, with 9 positions matching TRBD1. V shed 2 bases, J shed 4 bases, and the junction held 15 bases outside the gene matches. The CDR3 spans 18 residues. Germline V gene data show CDR1 as SGHKS and CDR2 as YYEKEE (reference sequence). DNA of the CDR3: TGTGCCAGCAGCTTAACTAGAGGGACAGGGACGCATGGCTATGGCTACACCTTC. This sequence encodes CASSLTRGTGTHGYGYTF.

The chain couples TRBV19 to TRBJ1-6, with a possible D match to TRBD1 (6 bases). The V end lost 4 bases, the J end lost 2 bases, and 12 bases lay between the germline ends. This CDR3 contains 16 residues. Germline values: CDR1 LNHDA, CDR2 SQIVND (reference sequence). CDR3 sequence (DNA): TGTGCCAGTAGTACCCGCAGGGGTGCCTATAATTCACCCCTCCACTTT. Translation gives CASSTRRGAYNSPLHF.

This rearrangement joins TRBV19 to TRBJ2-6; D not resolved. V was pared by 6 bases and J by 1 base, with 7 bases between. This CDR3 comprises 14 residues. Germline V gene sequence: CDR1 LNHDA, CDR2 SQIVND (reference sequence). In nucleotides, the CDR3 is TGTGCCAGTAGCCTTCAGTCTGGGGCCAACGTCCTGACTTTC. Its protein product is CASSLQSGANVLTF.

The rearrangement links TRBV12-2 to TRBJ2-7; TRBD2 reflects the table's D call only, with no check against the DNA. TRBV12-2 is a documented pseudogene. There are 14 residues in the CDR3. The CDR3 coding sequence is TGTGCAAGTCGCCGGACTAGCGGGAAGTACGAGCAGTACGTC. This codes for CASRRTSGKYEQYV.

This clone was picked up a small number of times. V gene TRBV30 combines with J gene TRBJ2-6, with D hard to call. The germline V gene encodes CDR1 GTSNPN and CDR2 SVGIG (reference sequence). The length of the CDR3 is 13 residues. With 8 bases removed from V and 2 bases from J, the gap between germline ends came to 10 bases. CDR3 in amino acids: CARRAPGANVLTF. Written as DNA, the CDR3 is TGTGCCCGACGGGCTCCTGGGGCCAACGTCCTGACTTTC.

The chain recombines TRBV3-1 (or the pseudogene TRBV3-2) with TRBJ1-2; D perhaps matches TRBD1 (5 bases). Trimming cost V 2 bases and J 7 bases, with 17 bases left between them. The germline CDR1 and CDR2 sequences are LGHDT and YNNKEL (reference sequence). The CDR3 extends over 15 amino acids. This CDR3 is CASSQRGPRDGGYTF. Written as DNA, the CDR3 is TGTGCCAGCAGCCAAAGGGGACCTCGAGACGGTGGCTACACCTTC.

This clone appeared a few times. V is TRBV5-5 and J is TRBJ2-2; D gene uncertain. Trimming cost V 7 bases and J 0 bases, with 7 bases left between them. The CDR3 covers 13 residues. CDR1 SGHKS and CDR2 YYEKEE come from the germline V gene (reference sequence). CDR3 nucleotides: TGTGCCAGCGGAACAGCGAACACCGGGGAGCTGTTTTTT. The encoded protein is CASGTANTGELFF.

This chain uses TRBV5-1 with TRBJ2-3, with TRBD2 identical over 10 bases. Germline CDR1 reads SGHRS; CDR2 reads YFSETQ. Trimming at V came to 0 bases and at J to 6 bases, leaving 7 bases not matched to a gene. This CDR3 region has 16 residues. DNA for the CDR3: TGCGCCAGCAGCTTGGCTCAGTCTAGCGGGGGTGATACGCAGTATTTT. Its protein product is CASSLAQSSGGDTQYF.